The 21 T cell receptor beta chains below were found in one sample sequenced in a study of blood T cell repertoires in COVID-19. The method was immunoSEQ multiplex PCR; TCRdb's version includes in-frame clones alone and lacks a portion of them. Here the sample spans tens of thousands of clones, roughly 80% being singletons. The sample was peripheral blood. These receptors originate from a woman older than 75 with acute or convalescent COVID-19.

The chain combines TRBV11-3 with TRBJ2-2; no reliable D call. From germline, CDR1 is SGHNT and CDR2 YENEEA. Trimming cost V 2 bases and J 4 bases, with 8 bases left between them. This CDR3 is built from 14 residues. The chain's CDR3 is CASSLLASTGELFF. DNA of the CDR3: TGTGCCAGCAGCTTATTAGCCTCCACCGGGGAGCTGTTTTTT.

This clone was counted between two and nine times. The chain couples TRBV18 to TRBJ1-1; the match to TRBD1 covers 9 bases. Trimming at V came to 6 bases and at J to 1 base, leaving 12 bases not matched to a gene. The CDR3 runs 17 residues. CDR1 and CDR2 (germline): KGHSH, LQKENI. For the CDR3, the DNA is TGTGCCAGCTCCCCTCGAACAGGACAGGGGACGAACACTGAAGCTTTCTTT. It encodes CASSPRTGQGTNTEAFF.

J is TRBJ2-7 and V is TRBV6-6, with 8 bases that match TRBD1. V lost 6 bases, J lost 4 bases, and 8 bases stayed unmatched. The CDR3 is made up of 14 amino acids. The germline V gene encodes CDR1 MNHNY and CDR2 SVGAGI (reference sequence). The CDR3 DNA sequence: TGTGCCAGCAGCCTCGGAGACAGGGGTTACGAGCAGTACTTC. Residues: CASSLGDRGYEQYF.

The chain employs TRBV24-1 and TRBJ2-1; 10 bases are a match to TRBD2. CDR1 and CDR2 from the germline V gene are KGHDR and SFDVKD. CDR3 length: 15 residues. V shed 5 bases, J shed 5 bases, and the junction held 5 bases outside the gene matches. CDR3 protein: CATSGAGGPHNEQFF. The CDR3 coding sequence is TGTGCCACCAGTGGAGCGGGAGGGCCCCACAATGAGCAGTTCTTC.

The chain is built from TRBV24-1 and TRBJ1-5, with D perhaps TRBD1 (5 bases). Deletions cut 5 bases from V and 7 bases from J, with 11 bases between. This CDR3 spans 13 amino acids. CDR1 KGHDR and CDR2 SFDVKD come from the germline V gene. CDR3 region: CATSGQGGQPQHF. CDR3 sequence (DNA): TGTGCCACCAGTGGCCAGGGAGGCCAGCCCCAGCATTTT.

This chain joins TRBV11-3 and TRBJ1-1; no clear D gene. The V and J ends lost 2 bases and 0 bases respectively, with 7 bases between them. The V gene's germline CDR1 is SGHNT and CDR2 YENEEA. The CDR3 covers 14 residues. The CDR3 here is CASSLSGMNTEAFF. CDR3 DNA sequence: TGTGCCAGCAGCTTATCAGGAATGAACACTGAAGCTTTCTTT.

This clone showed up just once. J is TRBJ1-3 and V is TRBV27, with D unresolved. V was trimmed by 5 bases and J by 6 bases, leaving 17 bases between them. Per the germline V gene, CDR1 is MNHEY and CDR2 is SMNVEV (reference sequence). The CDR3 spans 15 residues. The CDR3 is CASSIPEAPPNTIYF. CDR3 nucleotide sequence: TGTGCCAGCAGTATTCCGGAGGCCCCTCCAAACACCATATATTTT.

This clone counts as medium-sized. The CDR3 DNA sequence: TGTGCCAGCAGCCAAGATCGGGTTAGGCTAGCGGGAGGGGGGGCCAAAAACATTCAGTACTTC. Translated: CASSQDRVRLAGGGAKNIQYF. The rearrangement uses TRBV4-2 and TRBJ2-4; TRBD2 aligns across 12 bases. V lost 0 bases and J lost 1; bases outside the gene matches: 13. Per the germline V gene, CDR1 is LGHNA and CDR2 is YNFKEQ. This CDR3 is built from 21 residues.

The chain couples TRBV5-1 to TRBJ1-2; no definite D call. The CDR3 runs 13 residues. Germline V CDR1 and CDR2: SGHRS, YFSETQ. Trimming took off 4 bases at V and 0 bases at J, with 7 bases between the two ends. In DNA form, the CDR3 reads TGCGCCAGCAGCAAAGACACTAACTATGGCTACACCTTC. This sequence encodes CASSKDTNYGYTF.

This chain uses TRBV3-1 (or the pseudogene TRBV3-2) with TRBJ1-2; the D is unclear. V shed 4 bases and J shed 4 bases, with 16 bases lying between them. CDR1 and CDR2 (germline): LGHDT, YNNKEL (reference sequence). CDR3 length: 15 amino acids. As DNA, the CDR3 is TGTGCCAGCAGCCGATCAGAGACTCCTTCCTATGGCTACACCTTC. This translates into CASSRSETPSYGYTF.

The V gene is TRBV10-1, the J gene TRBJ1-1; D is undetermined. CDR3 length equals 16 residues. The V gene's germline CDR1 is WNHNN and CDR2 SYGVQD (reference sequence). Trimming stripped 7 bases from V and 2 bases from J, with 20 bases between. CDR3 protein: CASTPGLHQLNTEAFF. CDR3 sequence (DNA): TGCGCCAGCACCCCGGGGTTACATCAGCTTAACACTGAAGCTTTCTTT.

The CDR3 bases are TGTGCCAGCAGACTCCCTACCGGGACAGGGGCTAGCTCCTATAATTCACCCCTCCACTTT. Its protein is CASRLPTGTGASSYNSPLHF. The chain joins TRBV28 to TRBJ1-6; 10 bases are shared with TRBD1. This CDR3 region has 20 residues. After removal of 6 bases from V and 0 bases from J, the junction contained 14 bases not matched to a gene. Germline-derived CDR1 and CDR2 are MDHEN and SYDVKM.

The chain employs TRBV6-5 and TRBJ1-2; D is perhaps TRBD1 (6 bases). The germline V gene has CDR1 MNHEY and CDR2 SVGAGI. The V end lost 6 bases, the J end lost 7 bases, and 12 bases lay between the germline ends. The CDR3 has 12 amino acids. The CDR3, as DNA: TGTGCCAGCAGGTCCCTACAGGGTGGCTACACCTTC. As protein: CASRSLQGGYTF.

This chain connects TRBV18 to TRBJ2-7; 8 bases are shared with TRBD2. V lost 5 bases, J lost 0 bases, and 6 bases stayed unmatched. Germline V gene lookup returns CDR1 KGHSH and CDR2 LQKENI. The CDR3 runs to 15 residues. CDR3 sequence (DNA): TGTGCCAGCTCAATAGCGGGGAGGAGCTCCTACGAGCAGTACTTC. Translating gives CASSIAGRSSYEQYF.

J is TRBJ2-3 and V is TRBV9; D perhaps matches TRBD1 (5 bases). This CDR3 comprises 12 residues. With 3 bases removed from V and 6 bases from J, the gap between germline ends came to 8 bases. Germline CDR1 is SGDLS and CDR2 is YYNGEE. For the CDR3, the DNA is TGTGCCAGCAGCGAGGGGTTTGATACGCAGTATTTT. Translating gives CASSEGFDTQYF.

The CDR3 DNA reads TGTGCCAGCTCACGCTGGACAGGTGGAGAGACCCAGTACTTC. It yields the protein CASSRWTGGETQYF. The chain employs TRBV18 and TRBJ2-5, with 7 bases fitting TRBD1. The V segment lost 4 bases and the J segment 4 bases; nucleotides outside the gene matches: 6. The CDR3 covers 14 residues. Looked up from germline, CDR1 is KGHSH and CDR2 is LQKENI.

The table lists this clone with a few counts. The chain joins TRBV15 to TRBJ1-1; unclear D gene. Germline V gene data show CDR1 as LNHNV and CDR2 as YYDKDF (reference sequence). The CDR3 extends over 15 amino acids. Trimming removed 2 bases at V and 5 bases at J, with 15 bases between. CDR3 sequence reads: CATSRSERGGTEAFF. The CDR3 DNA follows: TGTGCCACCAGCAGAAGTGAGCGAGGCGGAACTGAAGCTTTCTTT.

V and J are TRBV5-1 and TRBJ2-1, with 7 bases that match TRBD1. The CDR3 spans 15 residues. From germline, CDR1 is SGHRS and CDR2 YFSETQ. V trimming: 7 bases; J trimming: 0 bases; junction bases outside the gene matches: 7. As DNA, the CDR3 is TGCGCCAGCCAATTGACAGGGAGCTCCTACAATGAGCAGTTCTTC. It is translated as CASQLTGSSYNEQFF.

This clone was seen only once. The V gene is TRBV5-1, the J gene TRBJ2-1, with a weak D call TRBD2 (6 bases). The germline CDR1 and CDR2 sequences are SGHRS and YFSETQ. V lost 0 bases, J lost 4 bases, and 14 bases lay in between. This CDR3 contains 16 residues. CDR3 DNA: TGCGCCAGCAGCTTGGGTCTAAGCGGGCCATACAATGAGCAGTTCTTC. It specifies CASSLGLSGPYNEQFF. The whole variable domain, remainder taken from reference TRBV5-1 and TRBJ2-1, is KAGVTQTPRYLIKTRGQQVTLSCSPISGHRSVSWYQQTPGQGLQFLFEYFSETQRNKGNFPGRFSGRQFSNSRSEMNVSTLELGDSALYLCASSLGLSGPYNEQFFGPGTRLTVL.

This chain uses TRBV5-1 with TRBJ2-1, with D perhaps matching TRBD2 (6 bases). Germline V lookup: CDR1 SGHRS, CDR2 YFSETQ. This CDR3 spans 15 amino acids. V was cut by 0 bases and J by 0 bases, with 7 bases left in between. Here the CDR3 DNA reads TGCGCCAGCAGCTTGGCCGGGAGCTCCTACAATGAGCAGTTCTTC. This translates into CASSLAGSSYNEQFF.

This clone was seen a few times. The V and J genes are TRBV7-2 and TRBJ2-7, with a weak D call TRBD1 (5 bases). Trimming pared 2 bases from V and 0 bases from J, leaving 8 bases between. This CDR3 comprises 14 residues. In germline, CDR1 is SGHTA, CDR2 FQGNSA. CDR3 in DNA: TGTGCCAGCAGCTTAAGCAGGGACTCCTACGAGCAGTACTTC. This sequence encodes CASSLSRDSYEQYF.